This is a list of T cell receptor beta chains from one sample in a study of cytotoxic CD8 clonotypes in ibrutinib-treated CLL. Produced via immunoSEQ multiplex PCR; TCRdb's table is partial and in-frame only. The sample records roughly 250,000 clones, 70% being singletons. Source: PBMCs, taken after 24 months of ibrutinib treatment. The receptors stem from a human donor with chronic lymphocytic leukemia. Both conserved end residues are part of each CDR3. A D gene is named only where the DNA matches it firmly. Size is omitted from some rows. Given values are once, few, many or a class for expanded clones.

size	J	D	V	CDR3	DNA
.	TRBJ2-3	.	TRBV5-1	CASSLDLGTDTQYF	TGCGCCAGCAGCTTGGACCTTGGCACAGATACGCAGTATTTT
few	TRBJ2-3	.	TRBV9	CASSPRYSTDTQYF	TGTGCCAGCAGCCCCCGTTATAGCACAGATACGCAGTATTTT
.	TRBJ2-1	.	TRBV27	CASSLSLATPNEQFF	TGTGCCAGCAGTTTATCCCTAGCCACCCCTAATGAGCAGTTCTTC
.	TRBJ2-1	TRBD2	TRBV7-3	CASSPSGGLNEQFF	TGTGCCAGCAGCCCTAGCGGTGGACTAAACGAGCAGTTCTTC
.	TRBJ1-3	.	TRBV28	CASSFNFPGNTIYF	TGTGCCAGCAGTTTTAATTTCCCTGGAAACACCATATATTTT
.	TRBJ2-7	.	TRBV27	CASSLSMGSYEQYF	TGTGCCAGCAGTTTATCCATGGGGTCCTACGAGCAGTACTTC
.	TRBJ2-7	TRBD2	TRBV15	CATSRDSGSYYEQYF	TGTGCCACCAGCAGAGACAGCGGGAGTTACTACGAGCAGTACTTC
.	TRBJ1-1	.	TRBV19	CASRGGSATNTEAFF	TGTGCCAGTAGGGGTGGATCCGCTACGAACACTGAAGCTTTCTTT
.	TRBJ2-1	.	TRBV7-8	CASSVGPPNEQFF	TGTGCCAGCAGCGTGGGACCCCCCAATGAGCAGTTCTTC
.	TRBJ2-7	.	TRBV2	CATKGYEQYF	TGTGCCACCAAAGGTTACGAGCAGTACTTC
.	TRBJ2-7	.	TRBV4-2	CASSQRDSTYEQYF	TGTGCCAGCAGCCAACGTGACAGCACCTACGAGCAGTACTTC
.	TRBJ2-5	.	TRBV29-1	CSVAPRFQETQYF	TGCAGCGTTGCCCCACGATTCCAAGAGACCCAGTACTTC
.	TRBJ2-1	TRBD2	TRBV27	CASRLSGTSGKTVYNEQFF	TGTGCCAGCCGCCTTTCCGGGACTAGCGGGAAGACGGTTTACAATGAGCAGTTCTTC
.	TRBJ2-3	.	TRBV25-1	CASTRTDLTDTQYF	TGTGCCAGCACCCGGACGGACCTCACAGATACGCAGTATTTT
.	TRBJ2-7	.	TRBV5-1	CASSLGAGGVYEQYF	TGCGCCAGCAGCTTAGGGGCCGGAGGGGTCTACGAGCAGTACTTC
few	TRBJ2-1	TRBD2	TRBV5-1	CASSGGVREDYNEQFF	TGCGCCAGCAGCGGGGGTGTTCGGGAGGACTACAATGAGCAGTTCTTC
few	TRBJ2-1	.	TRBV11-2	CASSPQAGSYNEQFF	TGTGCCAGCAGCCCCCAAGCTGGCTCCTACAATGAGCAGTTCTTC
.	TRBJ1-1	.	TRBV25-1	CASEGGTEAFF	TGTGCCAGCGAGGGTGGGACTGAAGCTTTCTTT
.	TRBJ2-1	TRBD2	TRBV5-1	CASSPGPSGSDEQFF	TGCGCCAGCAGCCCAGGTCCTAGCGGGAGTGATGAGCAGTTCTTC
.	TRBJ2-5	.	TRBV7-6	CASSLEGYRETQYF	TGTGCCAGCAGCTTAGAAGGATACAGGGAGACCCAGTACTTC
.	TRBJ1-1	.	TRBV11-3	CASSLGQLGTEAFF	TGTGCCAGCAGCTTGGGGCAGTTGGGCACTGAAGCTTTCTTT
.	TRBJ2-7	TRBD1	TRBV14	CASSQHPGQGVHEQYF	TGTGCCAGCAGCCAACACCCGGGACAGGGGGTCCACGAGCAGTACTTC
once	TRBJ2-7	.	TRBV27	CASSTFYEQYF	TGTGCCAGCAGTACCTTCTACGAGCAGTACTTC
.	TRBJ1-2	.	TRBV6-5	CASSPRARLYGYTF	TGTGCCAGCAGTCCCAGGGCGAGACTATATGGCTACACCTTC
.	TRBJ1-5	.	TRBV5-5	CASSLSTWVTQPQHF	TGTGCCAGCAGCTTGAGTACGTGGGTTACTCAGCCCCAGCATTTT